A selection of T cell receptor beta chains follows, all from one sample in a study of blood T cell repertoires in COVID-19. The repertoire was sequenced with immunoSEQ multiplex PCR; TCRdb's copy has only in-frame clones and lacks some. In the table there are more than 200,000 clones, approximately 82% of which are singletons. Material: peripheral blood. The receptor set was obtained from a woman aged 45-59 years with acute or convalescent COVID-19. The CDR3 runs from the conserved cysteine through the conserved F or W. Fields, in order: J gene, V gene, D gene, clone size, CDR3 protein, CDR3 DNA. The D gene is left open where the match is weak. Size values are once, few and many counts, or a class for expanded clones, and some rows have none.

TRBJ2-2 | TRBV11-2 | . | . | CASSFRVLSSSSTGELFF | TGTGCCAGCAGCTTCCGGGTTTTGAGTTCTTCCTCCACCGGGGAGCTGTTTTTT
TRBJ2-7 | TRBV5-4 | . | few | CASSFSGVGLEQYF | TGTGCCAGCAGTTTTAGCGGTGTGGGTCTCGAGCAGTACTTC
TRBJ2-2 | TRBV11-1 | . | . | CASSRVWGANTGELFF | TGTGCCAGCAGCCGTGTTTGGGGCGCGAACACCGGGGAGCTGTTTTTT
TRBJ2-1 | TRBV19 | TRBD2 | . | CASSIDGLAGAIYNEQFF | TGTGCCAGTAGTATAGATGGGCTAGCGGGAGCCATTTACAATGAGCAGTTCTTC
TRBJ2-7 | TRBV5-1 | TRBD1 | few | CASSTRTGGFDEQYF | TGCGCCAGCAGCACTCGGACAGGGGGCTTCGACGAGCAGTACTTC
TRBJ2-7 | TRBV11-2 | . | . | CASSFQVGYEQYF | TGTGCCAGCAGCTTTCAGGTGGGTTACGAGCAGTACTTC
TRBJ2-1 | TRBV11-2 | . | . | CASSAVRTPQQFF | TGTGCCAGCAGCGCCGTTCGGACACCTCAGCAGTTCTTC
TRBJ1-1 | TRBV18 | . | . | CASSPGLVSEAFF | TGTGCCAGCTCCCCCGGACTTGTCTCTGAAGCTTTCTTT
TRBJ2-2 | TRBV3-1/TRBV3-2 | TRBD2 | medium-sized | CASSRRTSGRITGELFF | TGTGCCAGCAGCCGACGGACTAGCGGGAGAATCACCGGGGAGCTGTTTTTT
TRBJ1-2 | TRBV18 | TRBD1 | . | CASSPGQGPGYTF | TGTGCCAGCTCACCGGGACAGGGACCGGGCTACACCTTC
TRBJ2-3 | TRBV27 | TRBD2 | . | CASSSTSADTQYF | TGTGCCAGCAGTTCGACTAGCGCAGATACGCAGTATTTT
TRBJ2-5 | TRBV5-4 | TRBD2 | . | CASSASSGVSETQYF | TGTGCCAGCAGCGCCTCTAGCGGGGTGAGCGAGACCCAGTACTTC
TRBJ2-3 | TRBV18 | . | . | CASSPLTSTDTQYF | TGTGCCAGCTCACCCTTAACTAGCACAGATACGCAGTATTTT
TRBJ2-7 | TRBV6-5 | TRBD1 | . | CASSHRQGYYEQYF | TGTGCCAGCAGCCACCGACAGGGATACTACGAGCAGTACTTC
TRBJ2-7 | TRBV2 | . | . | CASSYLYEQYF | TGTGCCAGCAGTTATCTCTACGAGCAGTACTTC
TRBJ2-1 | TRBV25-1 | . | . | CASSESRDWTYNEQFF | TGTGCCAGCAGTGAATCGCGGGACTGGACCTACAATGAGCAGTTCTTC
TRBJ1-2 | TRBV29-1 | TRBD1 | once | CSVGMGQNYGYTF | TGCAGCGTTGGCATGGGACAGAACTATGGCTACACCTTC
TRBJ1-1 | TRBV6-5 | TRBD1 | . | CASSSSTGGPEAFF | TGTGCCAGCAGTTCCTCGACAGGGGGCCCTGAAGCTTTCTTT
TRBJ2-7 | TRBV5-1 | TRBD2 | once | CASSLLAGVPYEQYF | TGCGCCAGCAGCTTACTAGCGGGAGTTCCCTACGAGCAGTACTTC
TRBJ2-1 | TRBV25-1 | TRBD1 | . | CASKGQGSYNEQFF | TGTGCCAGCAAAGGACAGGGGTCCTACAATGAGCAGTTCTTC
TRBJ2-3 | TRBV2 | TRBD1 | . | CASRDRAGTDTQYF | TGTGCCAGCAGGGACAGGGCTGGCACAGATACGCAGTATTTT
TRBJ2-7 | TRBV7-9 | . | . | CASSPRSLSYEQYF | TGTGCCAGCAGTCCTCGGTCCCTATCCTACGAGCAGTACTTC
TRBJ2-7 | TRBV6-6 | TRBD1 | . | CASTAGTGDYEQYF | TGTGCCAGCACCGCCGGGACAGGGGACTACGAGCAGTACTTC
TRBJ2-3 | TRBV3-1/TRBV3-2 | . | . | CASSQVSDTQYF | TGTGCCAGCAGCCAAGTCTCAGATACGCAGTATTTT
TRBJ1-1 | TRBV7-2 | TRBD1 | . | CASRANRGQQGTEAFF | TGTGCCAGCAGGGCAAACAGGGGGCAACAAGGCACTGAAGCTTTCTTT
TRBJ2-3 | TRBV24-1 | . | . | CATRAEGDTQYF | TGTGCCACCAGGGCCGAGGGAGATACGCAGTATTTT
TRBJ2-7 | TRBV20-1 | . | . | CSASGMHGESYEQYF | TGCAGTGCTAGTGGGATGCACGGAGAGTCCTACGAGCAGTACTTC
TRBJ2-2 | TRBV27 | . | . | CASSPGTGELFF | TGTGCCAGCAGTCCCGGCACCGGGGAGCTGTTTTTT
TRBJ2-1 | TRBV6-5 | . | . | CASNPGGVSGNEQFF | TGTGCCAGCAATCCCGGCGGGGTTTCGGGCAATGAGCAGTTCTTC
TRBJ2-7 | TRBV27 | . | . | CASSLGTQYF | TGTGCCAGCAGTTTAGGGACTCAGTACTTC
TRBJ2-3 | TRBV4-1 | TRBD1 | . | CASSQVDRDADTQYF | TGCGCCAGCAGCCAAGTGGACAGGGATGCAGATACGCAGTATTTT
TRBJ2-3 | TRBV14 | . | once | CASSQSATRGDTQYF | TGTGCCAGCAGCCAGTCGGCAACTCGGGGAGATACGCAGTATTTT
TRBJ2-2 | TRBV19 | TRBD1 | once | CASGGTGAPRELFF | TGTGCCAGCGGCGGGACAGGGGCACCTAGGGAGCTGTTTTTT
TRBJ2-7 | TRBV6-2/TRBV6-3 | . | . | CASSQTSEQYF | TGTGCCAGCAGCCAGACAAGCGAGCAGTACTTC
TRBJ2-5 | TRBV5-8 | . | once | CASSSVEFWGEETQYF | TGTGCCAGCAGCTCCGTCGAGTTCTGGGGCGAAGAGACCCAGTACTTC
TRBJ2-7 | TRBV5-5 | . | . | CASSLEDSSYEQYF | TGTGCCAGCAGCTTGGAGGACAGCTCCTACGAGCAGTACTTC
TRBJ2-2 | TRBV18 | TRBD2 | . | CASSPSSGIGGTNTGELFF | TGTGCCAGCTCACCATCATCAGGGATCGGGGGGACTAACACCGGGGAGCTGTTTTTT
TRBJ2-5 | TRBV19 | TRBD1 | . | CASSTGEQTQYF | TGTGCCAGTTCCACAGGGGAACAGACCCAGTACTTC
TRBJ2-1 | TRBV21-1 | . | . | CASTLGGNSYNEQFF | TGTGCCAGCACCCTGGGAGGAAACTCTTACAATGAGCAGTTCTTC
TRBJ2-3 | TRBV27 | . | . | CASRVSGSDTQYF | TGTGCCAGCAGGGTCTCGGGTTCAGATACGCAGTATTTT
TRBJ1-2 | TRBV20-1 | TRBD1 | . | CSASLFYVSGGAGYTF | TGCAGTGCTAGTCTCTTCTATGTGTCAGGGGGCGCTGGCTACACCTTC
TRBJ2-6 | TRBV2 | TRBD2 | . | CASSSGSLSGANVLTF | TGTGCCAGCTCTAGCGGGAGTTTATCTGGGGCCAACGTCCTGACTTTC
TRBJ2-7 | TRBV7-2 | TRBD2 | . | CASSPRTSGIYEQYF | TGTGCCAGCAGCCCTCGGACTAGCGGGATCTACGAGCAGTACTTC
TRBJ2-1 | TRBV2 | . | . | CASRKGETGEQFF | TGTGCCAGCAGGAAGGGGGAGACAGGTGAGCAGTTCTTC
TRBJ2-5 | TRBV6-4 | . | . | CASSAPRNRVGQETQYF | TGTGCCAGCAGCGCCCCCCGCAACAGGGTAGGGCAAGAGACCCAGTACTTC
TRBJ1-5 | TRBV2 | TRBD1 | . | CASSDRDRGFPSNQPQHF | TGTGCCAGCAGTGACCGGGACAGGGGATTCCCTAGCAATCAGCCCCAGCATTTT
TRBJ1-1 | TRBV5-1 | . | . | CASTTAAGVNTEAFF | TGCGCCAGCACCACCGCCGCGGGGGTGAACACTGAAGCTTTCTTT
TRBJ2-1 | TRBV12-5 | TRBD2 | . | CASADLGAGGVNEQFF | TGTGCTAGTGCCGACCTCGGGGCGGGGGGCGTTAATGAGCAGTTCTTC
TRBJ2-7 | TRBV19 | . | . | CASSITGNSYEQYF | TGTGCCAGTAGTATCACAGGGAACTCCTACGAGCAGTACTTC
TRBJ1-2 | TRBV19 | TRBD1 | few | CASSSGTGGAKGYTF | TGTGCCAGTAGTTCCGGGACAGGGGGCGCAAAAGGCTACACCTTC
TRBJ1-1 | TRBV30 | . | . | CAWSPQGNTEAFF | TGTGCCTGGAGCCCCCAGGGGAACACTGAAGCTTTCTTT
TRBJ2-3 | TRBV10-3 | . | . | CAISLDADNNSTDTQYF | TGTGCCATCAGTTTGGATGCGGACAACAATAGTACAGATACGCAGTATTTT
TRBJ2-7 | TRBV5-6 | TRBD2 | . | CASSLVSGVSYEQYF | TGTGCCAGCAGCTTAGTTAGCGGGGTCTCCTACGAGCAGTACTTC